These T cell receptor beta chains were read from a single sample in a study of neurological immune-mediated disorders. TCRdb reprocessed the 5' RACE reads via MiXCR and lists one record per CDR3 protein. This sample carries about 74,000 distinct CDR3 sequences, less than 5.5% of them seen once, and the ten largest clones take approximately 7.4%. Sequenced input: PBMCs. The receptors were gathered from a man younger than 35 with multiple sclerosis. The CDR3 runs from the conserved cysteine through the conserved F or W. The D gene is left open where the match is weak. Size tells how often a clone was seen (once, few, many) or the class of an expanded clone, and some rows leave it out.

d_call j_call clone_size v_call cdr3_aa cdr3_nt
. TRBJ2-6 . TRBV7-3 CASSLLGAKVLTF TGTGCCAGCAGTCTCCTTGGGGCCAAAGTCCTGACTTTC
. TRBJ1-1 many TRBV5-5 CASSLGGPFTEAFF TGTGCCAGCAGCTTGGGGGGACCGTTCACTGAAGCTTTCTTT
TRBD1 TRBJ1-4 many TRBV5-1 CASSLGQGELFF TGCGCCAGCAGCTTGGGACAGGGCGAACTGTTTTTT
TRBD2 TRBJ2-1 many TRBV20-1 CSARMTSGRNEQFF TGCAGTGCTAGAATGACTAGCGGGAGAAATGAGCAGTTCTTC
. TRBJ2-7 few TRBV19 CASSIDIGREQYF TGTGCCAGTAGTATAGATATCGGACGGGAGCAGTACTTC
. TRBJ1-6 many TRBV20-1 CSARDRAVGYSPLHF TGCAGTGCTAGAGATCGGGCAGTTGGGTATTCACCCCTCCACTTT
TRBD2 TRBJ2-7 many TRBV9 CASSVGVGGNEQYF TGTGCCAGCAGCGTAGGGGTGGGGGGGAACGAGCAGTACTTC
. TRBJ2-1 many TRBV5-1 CASSTGTKAYNEQFF TGCGCCAGCAGTACCGGGACCAAAGCATACAATGAGCAGTTCTTC
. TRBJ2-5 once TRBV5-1 CASSLAPAALVETQYF TGCGCCAGCAGCTTGGCCCCAGCAGCTCTGGTAGAGACCCAGTACTTC
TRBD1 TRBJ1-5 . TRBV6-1 CASSTGTGVNQPQNF TGTGCCAGCAGTACCGGGACAGGGGTCAATCAGCCCCAGAATTTT
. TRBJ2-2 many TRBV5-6 CASSSGGWSTGELFF TGTGCCAGCAGCTCGGGGGGCTGGAGCACCGGGGAGCTGTTTTTT
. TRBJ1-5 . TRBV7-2 CASSLIQGNQPQHF TGTGCCAGCAGCTTAATACAGGGCAATCAGCCCCAGCATTTT
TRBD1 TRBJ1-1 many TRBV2 CATSRDRVRHTEAFF TGTGCCACGTCCCGGGACAGGGTACGGCACACTGAAGCTTTCTTT
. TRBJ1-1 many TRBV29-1 CSASWGSGNTEAFF TGCAGCGCCTCTTGGGGATCGGGGAACACTGAAGCTTTCTTT
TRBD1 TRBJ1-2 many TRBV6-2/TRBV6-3 CASRTYGTGQDYGYTF TGTGCCAGCAGAACATACGGGACAGGACAAGACTATGGCTACACCTTC
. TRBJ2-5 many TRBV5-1 CASSLVTIEETQYF TGCGCCAGCAGCTTGGTCACTATCGAAGAGACCCAGTACTTC
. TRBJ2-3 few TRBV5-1 CASSLADGRIGDTQYF TGCGCCAGCAGCTTGGCGGACGGGCGGATCGGAGATACGCAGTATTTT
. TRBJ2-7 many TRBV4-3 CASSQGARSGNEQYF TGCGCCAGCAGCCAAGGAGCCAGGAGCGGTAACGAGCAGTACTTC
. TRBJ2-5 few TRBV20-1 CSAGPGGETQYF TGCAGTGCTGGTCCAGGGGGGGAGACCCAGTACTTC
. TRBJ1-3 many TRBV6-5 CASSLRGLGNTIYF TGTGCCAGCAGTCTTCGAGGGCTTGGAAACACCATATATTTT
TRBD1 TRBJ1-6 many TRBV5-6 CASSWGTGQGSPLHF TGTGCCAGCAGCTGGGGGACAGGCCAGGGGTCACCCCTCCACTTT
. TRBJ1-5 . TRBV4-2 CASTSTGSNQPQNF TGTGCCAGCACCTCGACTGGAAGCAATCAGCCCCAGAATTTT
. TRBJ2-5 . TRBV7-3 CASRSQETQYF TGTGCCAGCAGATCGCAAGAGACCCAGTACTTC